This T cell receptor (beta chain) was identified in a study of response to subunit inactivated influenza vaccine. With regard to this clonotype: Its target is unknown.

Notes on the study in general: The authors proposed limited new T cell recruitment per seasonal influenza vaccination.

Trimming cost V 4 bases and J 3 bases, with 7 bases left between them. Germline assignment: CDR1 GTSNPN and CDR2 SVGIG (reference sequence). The CDR3 is 13 residues long. TCRdb redid the calling of the RT-PCR reads with MiXCR, one entry per CDR3 protein. The data hold hundreds of thousands of distinct CDR3 sequences, with 13% to 15% observed a single time. The sequencing here drew on PBMCs from blood, taken approximately 15 days before vaccination. This receptor was identified in a man aged 45-65 years who received an inactivated influenza vaccine. The rearrangement links TRBV30 to TRBJ1-6; no firm D call. In DNA, the CDR3 is TGTGCCTGGACAGCGCTCTATAATTCACCCCTCCACTTT. The encoded protein is CAWTALYNSPLHF. Filled out from reference TRBV30 and TRBJ1-6, the complete variable domain reads SQTIHQWPATLVQPVGSPLSLECTVEGTSNPNLYWYRQAAGRGLQLLFYSVGIGQISSEVPQNLSASRPQDRQFILSSKKLLLSDSGFYLCAWTALYNSPLHFGNGTRLTVT.